The 17 T cell receptor beta chains below come from one sample, sequenced in a study of tumor-infiltrating lymphocytes in primary liver carcinoma. Total RNA and DNA came together from approximately 20-30 mg of bulk tissue without cell sorting. With around 520 ng total RNA as template and a constant-region primer, TCR beta cDNA was made. Slightly modified ARM-PCR, run as three nested multiplex PCR rounds, produced the TCR beta libraries. Two initial PCR rounds of approximately 10 cycles each paired TRBV1-TRBV30 forward primers with a C-beta reverse primer. One entry per CDR3 protein, called by TCRdb with MiXCR from the multiplex PCR reads. The sample holds under 110,000 distinct CDR3 sequences; around 66% are singletons and the top ten take 12%. Sequenced: liver tumor tissue from sampling region 2. Stated subset: tumor region T2, inferior pole. The receptors come from a woman aged 55 to 70 with primary liver carcinoma and hepatitis B virus infection.

Details on this clonotype: The germline gene is not matched at one end of the junction; a read error may be the cause. The chain carries TRBV29-1 and TRBJ1-3; 7 nucleotides agree with TRBD1. The CDR3 spans 15 residues. The germline V gene has CDR1 SQVTM and CDR2 ANQGSEA. DNA of the CDR3: TGCAGTGCCACAACCGAAGACAGGGAATGGAACATCATATATTTT. Protein sequence: CSATTEDREWNIIYF.

This clonotype appeared a few times. Being one base from a much bigger clone, this may be a read error. The V gene is TRBV4-1, the J gene TRBJ2-2; 7 bases fit TRBD2. Germline V CDR1 and CDR2: MGHRA, YSYEKL. CDR3 length: 15 residues. The CDR3 DNA reads as TGCGCCAGCAGCTTTAGCGGGTCGAACACCCGGGAGCTGTTTTTT. Residues: CASSFSGSNTRELFF.

Of note for this clonotype: A read error may produce the germline difference seen at one junction end. This chain joins TRBV12-3 or TRBV12-4 and TRBJ2-3; TRBD1 matches at 11 bases. This CDR3 has 15 amino acids. The CDR3 sequence: CANSFGDRGADTHYF. CDR3 nucleotides: TGTGCCAACAGTTTCGGGGACAGGGGGGCGGATACGCACTACTTT.

The chain joins TRBV2 to TRBJ2-6; TRBD2 is a possible D gene (6 bases). Trimming removed 7 bases at V and 4 bases at J, with 14 bases between. From germline, CDR1 is SNHLY and CDR2 FYNNEI. CDR3 size: 15 residues. For the CDR3, the DNA is TGTGCCAGCACCCGGGATGGAGGGGGGGCCAACGTCCTGACTTTC. It codes for CASTRDGGGANVLTF. The variable domain in full, with the rest retrieved from reference TRBV2 and TRBJ2-6, is EPEVTQTPSHQVTQMGQEVILRCVPISNHLYFYWYRQILGQKVEFLVSFYNNEISEKSEIFDDQFSVERPDGSNFTLKIRSTKLEDSAMYFCASTRDGGGANVLTFGAGSRLTVL.

In its sample, this clonotype was seen a few times. This may be a read error, as it is one base from a much larger clone. The rearrangement joins TRBV2 to TRBJ2-7; D might be TRBD1 or TRBD2, each matching 6 bases. Trimming shortened V by 7 bases and J by 9 bases, and 16 bases separated the two germline ends. CDR1 SNHLY and CDR2 FYNNEI come from the germline V gene. The CDR3 has 12 residues. Here the CDR3 DNA reads TGTGCCAGCAAGGGGGAGGCTGGCGGGCAGTACTTC. Amino acid sequence: CASKGEAGGQYF.

Regarding this clonotype: The conserved phenylalanine or tryptophan normally closing the CDR3 is absent here, so this likely arose from a read error. This sequence joins TRBV11-2 and TRBJ2-6; 7 bases map to TRBD1. V was pared by 5 bases and J by 2 bases, with 15 bases of the junction left unmatched. The CDR3 is made up of 19 amino acids. From germline, CDR1 is SGHAT and CDR2 FQNNGV. CDR3 residues: CASSLRPTGQIAGANVLTL. The DNA of the CDR3 is TGTGCCAGCAGCCTACGACCTACGGGACAGATAGCTGGGGCCAACGTCCTGACTCTC.

A note on this clonotype: The conserved phenylalanine or tryptophan is not found at the CDR3 terminus, so this likely reflects a read error. Written as DNA, the CDR3 is TGCGCCAGCAGCTTGGAAGATACGCAGTATTTG. Translation: CASSLEDTQYL. The chain combines TRBV7-8 with TRBJ2-3; D is uncertain. Germline CDR1 and CDR2: SGHVS and FQNEAQ. CDR3 length: 11 amino acids.

On this clonotype: The junction differs from germline at one of its ends, possibly a read error. The rearrangement uses TRBV11-2 and TRBJ2-7; TRBD2 aligns across 9 bases. The CDR3 spans 14 residues. The germline gives CDR1 SGHAT, CDR2 FQNNGV. The CDR3 protein is CVSSFISGSYEQYF. The CDR3 bases are TGTGTCAGCAGCTTCATTAGCGGGAGTTACGAGCAGTACTTC.

This sequence joins TRBV25-1 and TRBJ2-5, with 7 bases identical to TRBD2. Germline V CDR1 and CDR2: MGHDK, SYGVNS. This CDR3 contains 15 residues. Trimming cost V 6 bases and J 4 bases; bases outside gene matches: 11. Here the CDR3 reads CASSSPSGAGETQYF. The CDR3, as DNA: TGTGCCAGCAGCTCCCCAAGCGGGGCGGGAGAGACCCAGTACTTC.

The rearrangement links TRBV6-6 to TRBJ1-1; 10 bases are a match to TRBD1. Trimming at V came to 6 bases and at J to 3 bases, leaving 10 bases not matched to a gene. The CDR3 covers 16 residues. Germline loops: CDR1 MNHNY, CDR2 SVGAGI (reference sequence). The CDR3 protein is CASSLGQGTVDTEAFF. The CDR3 nucleotides read TGTGCCAGCAGCCTGGGACAGGGGACTGTAGACACTGAAGCTTTCTTT.

The sample holds a few counts of this clonotype. At one boundary the junction diverges from the germline segment, which might be a read error. The chain joins TRBV11-1 to TRBJ2-1; D remains ambiguous. Germline assignment: CDR1 SGHAT and CDR2 FQDESV (reference sequence). The length of the CDR3 is 15 residues. The CDR3 nucleotides are TGTGCCAGCAGCCGCACTCCCATGACTTACACTGAGCAGTTCTTC. This codes for CASSRTPMTYTEQFF.

Regarding this clonotype: One base away lies a much larger clone, so this may be a sequencing read error. CDR3 region: CASSPLRGRALNEQFF. In nucleotides, the CDR3 is TGTGCCAGCAGCCCGCTAAGAGGGAGGGCCCTCAATGAGCAGTTCTTC. J is TRBJ2-1 and V is TRBV14; 7 nucleotides line up with TRBD2. V trimming: 4 bases; J trimming: 6 bases; junction bases outside the gene matches: 12. The CDR3 sequence is 16 residues long. Per germline, CDR1 SGHDN and CDR2 FVKESK.

This sequence joins TRBV4-2 and TRBJ2-1; D unresolved. Trimming pared 3 bases from V and 3 bases from J, leaving 12 bases between. The CDR3 has 15 amino acids. CDR1 is LGHNA and CDR2 is YNFKEQ in the germline V gene. The CDR3 protein is CASSHPVRVYNEQFF. In DNA, the CDR3 is TGTGCCAGCAGCCACCCAGTGCGCGTCTACAATGAGCAGTTCTTC.

The CDR3 spells CASSLGGGADNYGYTF. The DNA for the CDR3 is TGTGCCAGCAGTTTGGGGGGCGGGGCGGACAACTATGGCTACACCTTC. The V and J genes are TRBV28 and TRBJ1-2; tentatively, D is TRBD1 (6 bases). Germline V lookup: CDR1 MDHEN, CDR2 SYDVKM. The CDR3 extends over 16 amino acids. The V end was cut by 3 bases, the J end by 2 bases, with 16 bases between.

This clonotype was observed a single time. A single base separates this from a much larger clone, so it may be a read error. The chain recombines TRBV7-9 with TRBJ1-5; D is ambiguous. The length of the CDR3 is 12 residues. Germline CDR1 is SEHNR and CDR2 is FQNEAQ (reference sequence). V lost 7 bases, J lost 7 bases, and 11 bases lay in between. CDR3 loop: CASNLGSQPQHF. The CDR3 DNA is TGTGCCAGCAACTTGGGGTCCCAGCCCCAGCATTTT.

The chain combines TRBV6-6 with TRBJ2-2; either TRBD1 or TRBD2 may fit D (6 bases each). Between the trimmed V and J ends, which lost 0 bases and 11 bases, there was a span of 16 bases. The CDR3 has 15 residues. Germline V gene sequence: CDR1 MNHNY, CDR2 SVGAGI (reference sequence). The CDR3 loop reads CASSYSGGVACELFF. CDR3 bases: TGTGCCAGCAGTTACTCCGGGGGCGTAGCCTGTGAGCTGTTTTTT.

In this sample, this clonotype turned up many times. J is TRBJ2-1 and V is TRBV5-6; 7 nucleotides agree with TRBD2. Per the germline V gene, CDR1 is SGHDT and CDR2 is YYEEEE. Trimming cost V 4 bases and J 8 bases; bases outside gene matches: 12. This CDR3 spans 15 amino acids. The CDR3 nucleotides read TGTGCCAGCAGCCCCGGGAGGCTACAGATCGATGAGCAGTTCTTC. It encodes CASSPGRLQIDEQFF.